This TCR beta chain was recovered during a study of blood T cell repertoires in COVID-19. Study-level background: The United States, Italy and Spain supplied acute and convalescent COVID-19 samples. The analysed material was cDNA or gDNA that came from T cells, B-cell-depleted T cells, or PBMCs.

CDR3 length: 14 amino acids. The germline V gene encodes CDR1 SGHTA and CDR2 FQGNSA. The V gene lost 2 bases and the J gene lost 7 bases, with 12 bases spanning the gap. In the study's own analysis: Reference gene primers were amplified, and this amplification served to estimate nucleated cell counts. Profiled with immunoSEQ multiplex PCR; TCRdb holds only in-frame clones, not every one. The DNA gave D and trimming, while V, J and clone size come from that table. Of some 280,000 clones in the sample, 89% were seen once. This sequence joins TRBV7-2 and TRBJ2-1; maybe TRBD1 (6 bases). Sequenced: peripheral blood. This sequence originates from a woman aged 55-69 years with acute or convalescent COVID-19. CDR3 coding DNA: TGTGCCAGCAGCTTAAAGGGCACAGGGAATGAGCAGTTCTTC. Protein: CASSLKGTGNEQFF.